This entry lists 29 T cell receptor beta chains sequenced from one sample in a study of control samples from healthy donors and cancer patients (TCRdb year 2020). Preparation of the library involved the immunoSEQ multiplex PCR assay. TCRdb stores this immuneACCESS table with in-frame sequences only. Part of the clones is absent; in the studies checked, under half of the shortfall reflects unresolved V genes, and no reason is known for the rest. The sample table records approximately 99,000 clones; approximately 84% of these occur just once. The ten largest clones represent 6.5% of the sample. The sequenced sample was blood. The receptors were gathered from a man younger than 35 in good health.

This clone was found a few times. The rearrangement uses TRBV21-1 and TRBJ2-3; the table's TRBD2 call for D was not verified on the DNA. TRBV21-1 is marked as a pseudogene. The CDR3 consists of 16 residues. As DNA, the CDR3 is TGTGCCAGCGACGAAAATAGCGGGGGGGACACAGATACGCAGTATTTT. Protein: CASDENSGGDTDTQYF.

V and J are TRBV6-6 and TRBJ2-7, with 12 bases identical to TRBD2. The CDR3 loop spans 15 amino acids. Germline CDR1 reads MNHNY; CDR2 reads SVGAGI (reference sequence). With V trimmed by 5 bases and J by 4 bases, 6 bases remained unmatched. CDR3 protein: CASSQGLAGTYEQYV. The CDR3 bases are TGTGCCAGCAGTCAAGGACTAGCGGGGACATACGAGCAGTACGTC.

The J gene is TRBJ1-1, the V gene TRBV9, with TRBD1 as a possible D gene (6 bases). V dropped 1 base and J dropped 5 bases, with 21 bases sitting between them. The germline V gene has CDR1 SGDLS and CDR2 YYNGEE. The CDR3 is made up of 17 amino acids. CDR3 DNA: TGTGCCAGCAGCGTACAGAGTAAAACAGGGTGGGGGACTGAAGCTTTCTTT. Protein: CASSVQSKTGWGTEAFF.

The V call is TRBV5-8, the J call TRBJ1-6; D ambiguous. The CDR3 is 17 amino acids. Trimming took off 0 bases at V and 0 bases at J, with 10 bases between the two ends. The germline V gene encodes CDR1 SGHTS and CDR2 YDEGEE. The CDR3 region is CASSLVARSSYNSPLHF. The CDR3 DNA reads as TGTGCCAGCAGCTTGGTGGCACGGAGCTCCTATAATTCACCCCTCCACTTT. The full variable domain, in which reference TRBV5-8 and TRBJ1-6 provide the parts outside the CDR3, is EAGVTQSPTHLIKTRGQQATLRCSPISGHTSVYWYQQALGLGLQFLLWYDEGEERNRGNFPPRFSGRQFPNYSSELNVNALELEDSALYLCASSLVARSSYNSPLHFGNGTRLTVT.

The genes are TRBV19 and TRBJ2-7, with 8 positions matching TRBD1. The CDR3 spans 14 residues. J gave up 1 base and V 5 bases, and 4 bases lay outside the gene matches. Germline assignment: CDR1 LNHDA and CDR2 SQIVND (reference sequence). The CDR3 nucleotides read TGTGCCAGTAGTGGTCGGGACAGGTCCTACGAGCAGTACTTC. Translation gives CASSGRDRSYEQYF.

The chain is built from TRBV11-2 and TRBJ2-1, with 8 bases fitting TRBD2. V was pared by 2 bases and J by 8 bases, with 11 bases of the junction left unmatched. This CDR3 comprises 16 residues. Per the germline V gene, CDR1 is SGHAT and CDR2 is FQNNGV. The CDR3 nucleotides are TGTGCCAGCAGCTTAAGCAAGAGCGGGGGCGTCGATGAGCAGTTCTTC. Protein sequence: CASSLSKSGGVDEQFF.

This clone was seen just once. The chain uses TRBV11-2 and TRBJ2-2; D is unresolved. Trimming pared 5 bases from V and 6 bases from J, leaving 13 bases between. From germline, CDR1 is SGHAT and CDR2 FQNNGV. CDR3 length: 14 residues. The CDR3 nucleotides are TGTGCCAGCAGCCCAAGGACCGTGGCCGGGGAGCTGTTTTTT. As protein: CASSPRTVAGELFF. The whole variable domain, filled in from reference TRBV11-2 and TRBJ2-2, reads EAGVAQSPRYKIIEKRQSVAFWCNPISGHATLYWYQQILGQGPKLLIQFQNNGVVDDSQLPKDRFSAERLKGVDSTLKIQPAKLEDSAVYLCASSPRTVAGELFFGEGSRLTVL.

Here the CDR3 reads CASRSSEYNEQFF. The CDR3, as DNA: TGTGCCAGCAGAAGCTCGGAGTACAATGAGCAGTTCTTC. The gene calls are TRBV28 and TRBJ2-1, with D hard to call. The V gene's germline CDR1 is MDHEN and CDR2 SYDVKM. Trimming removed 6 bases from V and 4 bases from J, with 10 bases in between. The CDR3 runs 13 residues.

The chain joins TRBV5-4 to TRBJ1-5; D is unresolved. There are 12 residues in the CDR3. Per germline, CDR1 SGHNT and CDR2 YYREEE (reference sequence). V was shortened by 1 base and J by 6 bases, with 5 bases between the two germline ends. CDR3 sequence: CASSLKGQPQHF. In DNA form, the CDR3 reads TGTGCCAGCAGCTTGAAAGGTCAGCCCCAGCATTTT.

The chain uses TRBV7-2 and TRBJ1-2; D might be TRBD1 (5 bases). The CDR3 has 15 amino acids. The V gene lost 4 bases and the J gene lost 8 bases, with 20 bases spanning the gap. The germline V gene has CDR1 SGHTA and CDR2 FQGNSA. The CDR3 DNA reads as TGTGCCAGCAGCTCGACCAATTCGGGGGGAGGAGGCTACACCTTC. Protein product: CASSSTNSGGGGYTF.

In its sample, this clone was seen many times. This sequence joins TRBV19 and TRBJ2-6; no clear D. V lost 3 bases to trimming and J lost 1 base, with 7 bases between them. CDR1 and CDR2 from the germline V gene are LNHDA and SQIVND (reference sequence). CDR3 length: 15 amino acids. Here the CDR3 DNA reads TGTGCCAGTAGTATCTCAGGTTCTGGGGCCAACGTCCTGACTTTC. It specifies CASSISGSGANVLTF.

This clone has more than one count but fewer than ten. The V call is TRBV18, the J call TRBJ1-5; D unresolved. Looked up from germline, CDR1 is KGHSH and CDR2 is LQKENI. Trimming took 3 bases from V and 5 from J, leaving 11 bases between them. The length of the CDR3 is 14 residues. As DNA, the CDR3 is TGTGCCAGCTCACCTAGGGAAGGAGATCAGCCCCAGCATTTT. Protein sequence: CASSPREGDQPQHF.

This clone occurred once. The rearrangement links TRBV28 to TRBJ2-3; TRBD2 might be the D (6 bases). CDR3 length: 16 residues. Germline-derived CDR1 and CDR2 are MDHEN and SYDVKM. Trimming took 5 bases from V and 8 from J, leaving 23 bases between them. This chain's CDR3 is CASSPHPGSTGGTQYF. As DNA, the CDR3 is TGTGCCAGCAGTCCCCACCCGGGCTCCACCGGGGGTACGCAGTATTTT.

The rearrangement joins TRBV19 to TRBJ1-1; D ambiguous. CDR1 and CDR2 from the germline V gene are LNHDA and SQIVND (reference sequence). Deletions cut 9 bases from V and 5 bases from J, with 13 bases between. This CDR3 is 12 amino acids long. The CDR3 region has the DNA TGTGCCAGCGACGGTGAAGGGACTGAAGCTTTCTTT. Its protein product is CASDGEGTEAFF.

The chain carries TRBV18 and TRBJ1-2, with a possible D match to TRBD1 (5 bases). There are 15 residues in the CDR3. Per the germline V gene, CDR1 is KGHSH and CDR2 is LQKENI. The V end was cut by 0 bases, the J end by 2 bases, with 10 bases between. The CDR3 here is CASSPPSGQNYGYTF. The CDR3, as DNA: TGTGCCAGCTCACCACCCTCGGGGCAGAACTATGGCTACACCTTC. Using reference TRBV18 and TRBJ1-2 for the parts outside the CDR3, the full variable domain is NAGVMQNPRHLVRRRGQEARLRCSPMKGHSHVYWYRQLPEEGLKFMVYLQKENIIDESGMPKERFSAEFPKEGPSILRIQQVVRGDSAAYFCASSPPSGQNYGYTFGSGTRLTVV.

The V call is TRBV7-9, the J call TRBJ1-2; D unclear. The V end lost 1 base, the J end lost 8 bases, and 11 bases lay between the germline ends. The CDR3 extends over 13 amino acids. Germline-derived CDR1 and CDR2 are SEHNR and FQNEAQ (reference sequence). CDR3 loop: CASSLGGNRGYTF. The CDR3 bases are TGTGCCAGCAGCTTAGGAGGGAATCGGGGCTACACCTTC.

The genes are TRBV2 and TRBJ1-1, with D possibly TRBD1 on 6 matching bases. The germline V gene encodes CDR1 SNHLY and CDR2 FYNNEI. This CDR3 contains 14 residues. V lost 7 bases and J 5 bases, leaving 17 bases between the germline ends. This CDR3 is CASTKRGAGTEAFF. The CDR3 nucleotides read TGTGCCAGCACCAAAAGGGGGGCGGGGACTGAAGCTTTCTTT.

V usage is TRBV28 and J usage is TRBJ2-1; 12 positions agree with TRBD2. CDR3 length: 16 amino acids. V shed 2 bases and J 7 bases; nucleotides not matched to a gene: 6. From germline, CDR1 is MDHEN and CDR2 SYDVKM. For the CDR3, the DNA is TGTGCCAGCAGTTTAAGGACTAGCGGGGTCAAAAATGAGCAGTTCTTC. The encoded protein is CASSLRTSGVKNEQFF.

This clone was seen a handful of times. This sequence joins TRBV7-9 and TRBJ1-1, with D perhaps TRBD1 (6 bases). Germline assignment: CDR1 SEHNR and CDR2 FQNEAQ (reference sequence). The germline V and J ends were trimmed by 5 bases and 0 bases, with 16 bases remaining between them. The CDR3 spans 16 residues. CDR3 protein: CASSPPGGAMNTEAFF. In DNA form, the CDR3 reads TGTGCCAGCAGCCCTCCGGGGGGGGCTATGAACACTGAAGCTTTCTTT.

This chain connects TRBV6-5 to TRBJ1-1; D possibly corresponds to TRBD1 (6 bases). The CDR3 runs 16 residues. Trimming removed 0 bases at V and 5 bases at J, with 16 bases between. CDR1 MNHEY and CDR2 SVGAGI come from the germline V gene. CDR3 sequence: CASSYSSTGRGTEAFF. CDR3 sequence (DNA): TGTGCCAGCAGTTACTCGTCTACAGGGAGGGGAACTGAAGCTTTCTTT.

In this sample, this clone turned up a few times. The gene calls are TRBV25-1 and TRBJ1-4; weak D call: TRBD1 (5 bases). Germline V lookup: CDR1 MGHDK, CDR2 SYGVNS. With 8 bases removed from V and 10 bases from J, the gap between germline ends came to 14 bases. The CDR3 extends over 12 amino acids. CDR3 in amino acids: CASGAEGGKLFF. The CDR3 region has the DNA TGTGCCAGCGGGGCAGAAGGTGGAAAACTGTTTTTT. The full variable domain, completed using reference TRBV25-1 and TRBJ1-4, is EADIYQTPRYLVIGTGKKITLECSQTMGHDKMYWYQQDPGMELHLIHYSYGVNSTEKGDLSSESTVSRIRTEHFPLTLESARPSHTSQYLCASGAEGGKLFFGSGTQLSVL.

V gene TRBV7-2 combines with J gene TRBJ2-7; D may be TRBD2 (6 bases). The CDR3 consists of 14 residues. The germline V gene has CDR1 SGHTA and CDR2 FQGNSA. Trimming left V 6 bases short and J 3 bases short, with 15 bases between. The CDR3 DNA sequence: TGTGCCAGCAGTTGGGGCGAGGGAGGCTACGAGCAGTACTTC. Amino acids: CASSWGEGGYEQYF.

This clone turned up a few times. This rearrangement joins TRBV2 to TRBJ1-5; D might be TRBD1 (5 bases). Trimming cost V 3 bases and J 1 base, with 13 bases left between them. This CDR3 region has 16 residues. Germline assignment: CDR1 SNHLY and CDR2 FYNNEI. This chain's CDR3 is CASSEWLGASNQPQHF. CDR3 nucleotide sequence: TGTGCCAGCAGTGAGTGGTTAGGGGCCAGCAATCAGCCCCAGCATTTT.

This clone has a single count. The chain has TRBV28 and TRBJ2-3; D gene unclear. Germline V gene data show CDR1 as MDHEN and CDR2 as SYDVKM. The V end was cut by 3 bases, the J end by 0 bases, with 10 bases between. The CDR3 sequence is 15 residues long. The CDR3 protein is CASSFGQLSTDTQYF. The CDR3 nucleotides are TGTGCCAGCAGTTTTGGCCAGCTTAGCACAGATACGCAGTATTTT.

This clone is medium-sized by share. V is TRBV12-5 and J is TRBJ1-2, with 11 bases fitting TRBD1. Germline V gene data show CDR1 as LGHNT and CDR2 as FRNRAP. The CDR3 sequence is 16 residues long. V gave up 6 bases and J gave up 4 bases; unmatched junction bases: 10. CDR3 sequence reads: CASGGLSGTGGYGYTF. The CDR3 region has the DNA TGTGCTAGTGGCGGGCTCTCCGGGACAGGGGGCTATGGCTACACCTTC.

The chain uses TRBV27 and TRBJ1-1; D is unclear. Germline V gene sequence: CDR1 MNHEY, CDR2 SMNVEV (reference sequence). Trimming cost V 2 bases and J 4 bases, with 8 bases left between them. This CDR3 contains 13 residues. The CDR3 reads CASSLEAFTEAFF. The CDR3 nucleotides are TGTGCCAGCAGTTTAGAGGCTTTCACTGAAGCTTTCTTT.

The gene calls are TRBV7-9 and TRBJ2-1, with D possibly called TRBD1 or TRBD2 (5 bases each). Germline-derived CDR1 and CDR2 are SEHNR and FQNEAQ (reference sequence). V lost 4 bases, J lost 4 bases, and 20 bases lay in between. The CDR3 has 17 amino acids. CDR3 in amino acids: CASSSGLADSDYNEQFF. CDR3 sequence (DNA): TGTGCCAGCAGCTCTGGACTCGCCGACAGCGATTACAATGAGCAGTTCTTC.

The CDR3 nucleotides are TGTGCCAGCAGGTCGGCTAGCGGGAGGAATGAGCAGTTCTTC. It codes for CASRSASGRNEQFF. This chain uses TRBV11-1 with TRBJ2-1, with 11 bases lining up with TRBD2. CDR1 is SGHAT and CDR2 is FQDESV in the germline V gene (reference sequence). The CDR3 is 14 amino acids. Germline trimming cut 6 bases from V and 7 bases from J; bases unmatched to any gene: 5.

The chain couples TRBV19 to TRBJ2-3, with 8 nucleotides matching TRBD1. V dropped 6 bases and J dropped 1; count of bases not matched to a gene: 9. The CDR3 extends over 16 amino acids. Germline CDR1 and CDR2: LNHDA and SQIVND (reference sequence). CDR3 in DNA: TGTGCCAGTAGACGAGGAGGGACAGGCGGCACAGATACGCAGTATTTT. Translation: CASRRGGTGGTDTQYF.